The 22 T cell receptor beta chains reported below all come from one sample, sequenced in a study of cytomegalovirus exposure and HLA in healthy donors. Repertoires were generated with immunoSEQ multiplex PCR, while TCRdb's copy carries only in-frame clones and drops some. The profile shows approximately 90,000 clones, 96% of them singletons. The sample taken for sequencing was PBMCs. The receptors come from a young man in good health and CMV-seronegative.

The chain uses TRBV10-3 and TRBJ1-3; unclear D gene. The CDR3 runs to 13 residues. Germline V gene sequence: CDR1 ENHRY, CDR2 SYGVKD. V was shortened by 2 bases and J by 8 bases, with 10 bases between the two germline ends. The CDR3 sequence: CAISEIGLDTIYF. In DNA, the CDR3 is TGTGCCATCAGTGAGATCGGGTTGGACACCATATATTTT.

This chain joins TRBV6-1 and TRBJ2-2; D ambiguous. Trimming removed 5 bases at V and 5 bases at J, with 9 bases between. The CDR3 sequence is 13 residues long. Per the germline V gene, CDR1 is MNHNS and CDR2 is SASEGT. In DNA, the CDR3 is TGTGCCAGCAGTTCCAGCAGGACCGGGGAGCTGTTTTTT. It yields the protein CASSSSRTGELFF.

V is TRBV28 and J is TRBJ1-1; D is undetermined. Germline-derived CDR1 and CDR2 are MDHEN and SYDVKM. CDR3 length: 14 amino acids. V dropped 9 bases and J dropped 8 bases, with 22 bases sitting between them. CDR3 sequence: CASREGGNYGEAFF. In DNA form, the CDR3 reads TGTGCCAGTCGAGAGGGAGGCAATTACGGGGAAGCTTTCTTT.

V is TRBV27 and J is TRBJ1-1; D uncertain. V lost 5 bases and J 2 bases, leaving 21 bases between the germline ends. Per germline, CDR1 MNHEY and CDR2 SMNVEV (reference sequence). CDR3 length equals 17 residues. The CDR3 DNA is TGTGCCAGCAGTCCCGAACTAGGAGGAGGTCTCAACACTGAAGCTTTCTTT. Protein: CASSPELGGGLNTEAFF.

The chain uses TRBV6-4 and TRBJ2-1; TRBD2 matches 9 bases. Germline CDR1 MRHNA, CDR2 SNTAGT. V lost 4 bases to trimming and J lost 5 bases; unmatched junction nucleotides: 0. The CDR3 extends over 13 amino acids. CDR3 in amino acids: CASSGLADNEQFF. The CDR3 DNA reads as TGTGCCAGCAGTGGACTAGCGGACAATGAGCAGTTCTTC.

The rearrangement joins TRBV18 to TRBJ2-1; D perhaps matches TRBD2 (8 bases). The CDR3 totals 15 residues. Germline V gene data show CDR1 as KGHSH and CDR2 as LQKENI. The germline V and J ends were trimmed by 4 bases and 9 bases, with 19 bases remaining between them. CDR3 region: CASSQTGSGSGEQFF. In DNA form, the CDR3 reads TGTGCCAGCTCACAGACAGGGAGCGGGAGTGGTGAGCAGTTCTTC.

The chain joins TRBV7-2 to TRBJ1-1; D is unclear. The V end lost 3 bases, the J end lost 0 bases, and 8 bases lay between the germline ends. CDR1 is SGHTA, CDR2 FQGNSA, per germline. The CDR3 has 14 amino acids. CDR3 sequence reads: CASSFNQLNTEAFF. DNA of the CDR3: TGTGCCAGCAGCTTCAACCAGTTGAACACTGAAGCTTTCTTT.

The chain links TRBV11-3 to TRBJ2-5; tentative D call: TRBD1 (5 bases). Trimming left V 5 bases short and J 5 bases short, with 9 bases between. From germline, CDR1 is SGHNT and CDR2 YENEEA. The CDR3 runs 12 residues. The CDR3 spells CASSGARETQYF. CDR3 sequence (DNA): TGTGCCAGCAGCGGGGCGCGGGAGACCCAGTACTTC.

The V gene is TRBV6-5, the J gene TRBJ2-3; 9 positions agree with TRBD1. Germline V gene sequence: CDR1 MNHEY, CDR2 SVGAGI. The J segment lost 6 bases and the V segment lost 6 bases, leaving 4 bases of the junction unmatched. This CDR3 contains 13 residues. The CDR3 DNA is TGTGCCAGCAGGGGGACAGGGACGGATACGCAGTATTTT. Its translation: CASRGTGTDTQYF.

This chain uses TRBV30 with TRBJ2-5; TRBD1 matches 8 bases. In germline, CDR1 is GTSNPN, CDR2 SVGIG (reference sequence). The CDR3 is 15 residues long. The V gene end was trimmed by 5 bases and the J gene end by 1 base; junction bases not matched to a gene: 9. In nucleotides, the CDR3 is TGTGCCTGGGACAGGGGTTTCGGATCCCAAGAGACCCAGTACTTC. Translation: CAWDRGFGSQETQYF. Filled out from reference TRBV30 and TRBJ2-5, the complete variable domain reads SQTIHQWPATLVQPVGSPLSLECTVEGTSNPNLYWYRQAAGRGLQLLFYSVGIGQISSEVPQNLSASRPQDRQFILSSKKLLLSDSGFYLCAWDRGFGSQETQYFGPGTRLLVL.

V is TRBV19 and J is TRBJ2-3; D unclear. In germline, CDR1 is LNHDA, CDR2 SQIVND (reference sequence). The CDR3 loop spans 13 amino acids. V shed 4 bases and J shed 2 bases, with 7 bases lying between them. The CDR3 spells CASSTRFTDTQYF. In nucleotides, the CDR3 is TGTGCCAGTAGTACGCGATTCACAGATACGCAGTATTTT. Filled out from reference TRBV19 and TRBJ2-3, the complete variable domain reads DGGITQSPKYLFRKEGQNVTLSCEQNLNHDAMYWYRQDPGQGLRLIYYSQIVNDFQKGDIAEGYSVSREKKESFPLTVTSAQKNPTAFYLCASSTRFTDTQYFGPGTRLTVL.

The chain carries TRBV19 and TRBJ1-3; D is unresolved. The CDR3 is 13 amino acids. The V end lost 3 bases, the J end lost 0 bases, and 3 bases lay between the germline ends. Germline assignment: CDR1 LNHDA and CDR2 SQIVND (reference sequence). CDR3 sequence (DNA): TGTGCCAGTAGTATCCTCTCTGGAAACACCATATATTTT. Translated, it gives CASSILSGNTIYF.

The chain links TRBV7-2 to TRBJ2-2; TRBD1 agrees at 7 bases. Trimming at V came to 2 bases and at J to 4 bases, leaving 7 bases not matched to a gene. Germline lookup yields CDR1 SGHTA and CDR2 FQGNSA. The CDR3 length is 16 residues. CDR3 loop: CASSLSTGVRTGELFF. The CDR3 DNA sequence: TGTGCCAGCAGCTTATCTACAGGGGTTCGCACCGGGGAGCTGTTTTTT.

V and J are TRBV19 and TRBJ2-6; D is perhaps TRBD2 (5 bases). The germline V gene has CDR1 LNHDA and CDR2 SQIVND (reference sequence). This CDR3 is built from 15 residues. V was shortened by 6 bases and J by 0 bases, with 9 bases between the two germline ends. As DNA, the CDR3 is TGTGCCAGTAGCGGGGTAGTCTCTGGGGCCAACGTCCTGACTTTC. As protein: CASSGVVSGANVLTF.

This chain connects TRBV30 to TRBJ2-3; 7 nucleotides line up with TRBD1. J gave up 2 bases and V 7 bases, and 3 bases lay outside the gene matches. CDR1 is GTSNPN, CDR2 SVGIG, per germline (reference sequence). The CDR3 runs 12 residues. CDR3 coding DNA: TGTGCCTCGGGACAGACCACAGATACGCAGTATTTT. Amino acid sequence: CASGQTTDTQYF. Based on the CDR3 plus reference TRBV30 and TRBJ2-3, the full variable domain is SQTIHQWPATLVQPVGSPLSLECTVEGTSNPNLYWYRQAAGRGLQLLFYSVGIGQISSEVPQNLSASRPQDRQFILSSKKLLLSDSGFYLCASGQTTDTQYFGPGTRLTVL.

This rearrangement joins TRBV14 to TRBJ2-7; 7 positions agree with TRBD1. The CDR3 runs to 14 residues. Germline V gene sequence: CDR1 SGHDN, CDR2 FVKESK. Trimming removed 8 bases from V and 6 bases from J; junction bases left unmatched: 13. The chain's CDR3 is CASGQTGRIAEQYV. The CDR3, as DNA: TGTGCCAGCGGACAGACAGGGCGTATCGCCGAGCAGTACGTC.

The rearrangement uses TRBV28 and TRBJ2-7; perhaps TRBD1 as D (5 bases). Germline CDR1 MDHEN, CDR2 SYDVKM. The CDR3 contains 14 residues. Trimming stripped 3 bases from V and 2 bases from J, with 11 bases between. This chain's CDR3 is CASSFQGLPYEQYF. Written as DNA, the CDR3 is TGTGCCAGCAGTTTCCAGGGATTGCCCTACGAGCAGTACTTC.

The CDR3 DNA reads TGTGCCAGCAGTGCCCAGGACAACTATAGCAATCAGCCCCAGCATTTT. This codes for CASSAQDNYSNQPQHF. The rearrangement links TRBV27 to TRBJ1-5, with D maybe TRBD1 (5 bases). The CDR3 contains 16 residues. Per the germline V gene, CDR1 is MNHEY and CDR2 is SMNVEV (reference sequence). V shed 5 bases and J shed 0 bases, with 14 bases lying between them.

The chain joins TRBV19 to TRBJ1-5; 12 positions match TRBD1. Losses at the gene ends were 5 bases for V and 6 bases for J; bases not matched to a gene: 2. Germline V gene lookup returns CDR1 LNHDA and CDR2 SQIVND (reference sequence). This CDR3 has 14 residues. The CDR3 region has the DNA TGTGCCAGTAGTGGGACAGGGGGCGGTCAGCCCCAGCATTTT. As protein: CASSGTGGGQPQHF. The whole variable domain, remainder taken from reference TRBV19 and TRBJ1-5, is DGGITQSPKYLFRKEGQNVTLSCEQNLNHDAMYWYRQDPGQGLRLIYYSQIVNDFQKGDIAEGYSVSREKKESFPLTVTSAQKNPTAFYLCASSGTGGGQPQHFGDGTRLSIL.

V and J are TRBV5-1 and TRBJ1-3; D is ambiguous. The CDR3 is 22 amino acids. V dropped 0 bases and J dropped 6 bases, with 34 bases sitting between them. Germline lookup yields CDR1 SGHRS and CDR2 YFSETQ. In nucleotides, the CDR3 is TGCGCCAGCAGCTTGGTACCCCCCCCCAAGAGTTTGAGGGCTGCCCTACTAAACACCATATATTTT. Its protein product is CASSLVPPPKSLRAALLNTIYF.

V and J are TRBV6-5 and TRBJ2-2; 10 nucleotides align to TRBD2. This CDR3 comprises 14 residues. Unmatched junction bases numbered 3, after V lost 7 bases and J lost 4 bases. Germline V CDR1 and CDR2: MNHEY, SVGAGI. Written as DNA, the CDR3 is TGTGCCAGCAAAAGCGGGAGGGCCACCGGGGAGCTGTTTTTT. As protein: CASKSGRATGELFF.

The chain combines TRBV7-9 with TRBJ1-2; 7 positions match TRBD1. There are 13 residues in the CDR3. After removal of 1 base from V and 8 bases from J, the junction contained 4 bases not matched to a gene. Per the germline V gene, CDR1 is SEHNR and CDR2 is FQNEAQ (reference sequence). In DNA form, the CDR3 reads TGTGCCAGCAGCTTAGGACAGGGTGACGGCTACACCTTC. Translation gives CASSLGQGDGYTF.